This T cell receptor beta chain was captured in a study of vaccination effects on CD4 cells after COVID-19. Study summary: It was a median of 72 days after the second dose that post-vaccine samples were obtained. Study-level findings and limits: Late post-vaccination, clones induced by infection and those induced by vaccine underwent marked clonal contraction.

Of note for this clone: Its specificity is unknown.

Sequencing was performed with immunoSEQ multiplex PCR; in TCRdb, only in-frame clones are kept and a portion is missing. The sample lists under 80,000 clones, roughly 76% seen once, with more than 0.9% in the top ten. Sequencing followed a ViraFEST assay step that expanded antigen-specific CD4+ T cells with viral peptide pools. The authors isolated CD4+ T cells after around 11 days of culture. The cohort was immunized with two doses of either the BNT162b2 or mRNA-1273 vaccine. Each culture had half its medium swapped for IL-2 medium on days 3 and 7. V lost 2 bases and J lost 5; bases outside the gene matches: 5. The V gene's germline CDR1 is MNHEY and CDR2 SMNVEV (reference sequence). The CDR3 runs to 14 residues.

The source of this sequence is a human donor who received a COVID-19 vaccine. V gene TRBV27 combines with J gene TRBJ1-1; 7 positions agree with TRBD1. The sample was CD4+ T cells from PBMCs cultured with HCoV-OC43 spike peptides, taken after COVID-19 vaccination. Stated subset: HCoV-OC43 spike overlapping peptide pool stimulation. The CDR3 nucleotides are TGTGCCAGCAGTTTAGCGACAGGGTATACTGAAGCTTTCTTT. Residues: CASSLATGYTEAFF.